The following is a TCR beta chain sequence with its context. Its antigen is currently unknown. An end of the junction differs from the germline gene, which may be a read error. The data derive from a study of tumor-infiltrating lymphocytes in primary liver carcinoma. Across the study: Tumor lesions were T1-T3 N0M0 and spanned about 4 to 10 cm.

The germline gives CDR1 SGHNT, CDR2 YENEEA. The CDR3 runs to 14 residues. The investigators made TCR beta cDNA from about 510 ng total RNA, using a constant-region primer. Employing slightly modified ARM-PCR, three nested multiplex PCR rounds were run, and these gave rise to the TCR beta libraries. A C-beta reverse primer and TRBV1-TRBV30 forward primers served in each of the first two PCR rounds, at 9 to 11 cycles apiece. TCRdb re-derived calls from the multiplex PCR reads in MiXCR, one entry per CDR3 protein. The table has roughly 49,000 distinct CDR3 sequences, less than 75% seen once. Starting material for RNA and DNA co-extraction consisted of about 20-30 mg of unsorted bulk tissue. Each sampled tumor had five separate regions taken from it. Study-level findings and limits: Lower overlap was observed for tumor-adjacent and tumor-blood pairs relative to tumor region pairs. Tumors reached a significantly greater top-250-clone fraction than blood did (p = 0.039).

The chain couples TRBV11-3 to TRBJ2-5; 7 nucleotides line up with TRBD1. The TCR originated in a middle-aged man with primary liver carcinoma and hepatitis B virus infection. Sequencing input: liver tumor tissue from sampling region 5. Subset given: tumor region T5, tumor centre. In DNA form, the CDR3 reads TGTACCAGCAGCCCCGGGACAGCGCATGGTGCCCAGTATTTC. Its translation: CTSSPGTAHGAQYF.